Listed below are T cell receptor beta chains from one sample, sequenced in a study of shared clonotypes between healthy human individuals. Profiled with immunoSEQ multiplex PCR; TCRdb holds only in-frame clones, not every one. The table lists millions of clones, over 85% of them singletons. Sequencing was done on a sample of naive CD4+ T cells sorted from blood. The source of these receptors is a man younger than 30 in good health. Both conserved end residues are part of each CDR3. A D gene is named only where the DNA matches it firmly. Rows may omit the clone size; those that give it use once, few, many or a size class.

d_call	v_call	clone_size	j_call	cdr3_nt	cdr3_aa
TRBD2	TRBV2	once	TRBJ2-5	TGTGCCAGCAGTGAAGCGCTTCATGTTAGCGGGAGGGGGTTGGAGACCCAGTACTTC	CASSEALHVSGRGLETQYF
TRBD1	TRBV5-4	.	TRBJ1-1	TGTGCCAGCAGCTCTCCGGGACAGGGCCACACTGAAGCTTTCTTT	CASSSPGQGHTEAFF
.	TRBV28	.	TRBJ2-2	TGTGCCAGCAGTTACCCCGTTCTGGGTCTCGGCGGGGAGCTGTTTTTT	CASSYPVLGLGGELFF
.	TRBV21-1	.	TRBJ2-7	TGTGCCAGCAGCAGTACGGGACTAGCGGGAATTCTCACCTCCTACGAGCAGTACTTC	CASSSTGLAGILTSYEQYF
.	TRBV5-1	.	TRBJ2-7	TGCGCCAGCAGCTTGCTGGGGCAGGGCTACGAGCAGTACTTC	CASSLLGQGYEQYF
TRBD2	TRBV6-6	.	TRBJ2-1	TGTGCCAGCAGTTACGGGGGGAGGGAAAATGAGCAGTTCTTC	CASSYGGRENEQFF
.	TRBV6-1	.	TRBJ1-1	TGTGCCAGCAGCCCCGACAGGGAAGCTTTCTTT	CASSPDREAFF
.	TRBV6-1	.	TRBJ2-3	TGTGCCAGCAGCTCGACGGACCTCGGGGCAGATACGCAGTATTTT	CASSSTDLGADTQYF
.	TRBV30	.	TRBJ2-6	TGTGCCTGGAGTATTGGGATCGCGGGGGCCAACGTCCTGACTTTC	CAWSIGIAGANVLTF
.	TRBV19	.	TRBJ1-1	TGTGCCAGTAGTATAGATCTGCGGTACACTGAAGCTTTCTTT	CASSIDLRYTEAFF
TRBD1	TRBV5-6	.	TRBJ2-7	TGTGCCAGCAGCTTAAGGGACAGGGGCGTGGGGGAGCAGTACTTC	CASSLRDRGVGEQYF
TRBD2	TRBV29-1	once	TRBJ2-1	TGCAGCGTTGCTGGACTAGCGGGGGGCTATTACAATGAGCAGTTCTTC	CSVAGLAGGYYNEQFF
TRBD2	TRBV6-1	.	TRBJ2-3	TGTGCCAGCAGTGCCGGACTAGCGGGGTTCACAGATACGCAGTATTTT	CASSAGLAGFTDTQYF
.	TRBV6-6	.	TRBJ2-6	TGTGCCAGCAGTTACGGGGGGGGCAATGGGGCCAACGTCCTGACTTTC	CASSYGGGNGANVLTF
.	TRBV4-1	.	TRBJ1-3	TGCGCCAGCAGCGAGAAAGAGGTGTCGTCGGGGGTTAGTGGAAACACCATATATTTT	CASSEKEVSSGVSGNTIYF
TRBD2	TRBV30	.	TRBJ2-1	TGTGCCTGGAGTGTGGCGGGGGGGCCGAAGGAGCAGTTCTTC	CAWSVAGGPKEQFF
TRBD2	TRBV10-3	.	TRBJ2-7	TGTGCCATCAGTCGAGTAGGGACTAGTACCTACGAGCAGTACTTC	CAISRVGTSTYEQYF
.	TRBV19	once	TRBJ1-2	TGTGCCAGTAGTATGGGGGTCCTCAACTATGGCTACACCTTC	CASSMGVLNYGYTF
.	TRBV2	.	TRBJ2-7	TGTGCCAGCAGCGCAAGCTCTCTGGGCGGCAACGAGCAGTACTTC	CASSASSLGGNEQYF
.	TRBV6-1	once	TRBJ2-3	TGTGCCAGCAGCGCCGGGGACCACAGCACAGATACGCAGTATTTT	CASSAGDHSTDTQYF
.	TRBV5-1	.	TRBJ1-4	TGCGCCAGCAGCTTCGCGACAGGCAATGAAAAACTGTTTTTT	CASSFATGNEKLFF
.	TRBV5-1	.	TRBJ2-5	TGCGCCAGCAGCTTGGCCAATTCAGGGGCCGAGACCCAGTACTTC	CASSLANSGAETQYF
TRBD1	TRBV5-6	.	TRBJ1-5	TGTGCCAGCAGCTTTGGACAGGTCAGCAATCAGCCCCAGCATTTT	CASSFGQVSNQPQHF
TRBD1	TRBV7-2	once	TRBJ2-3	TGTGCCAGCAAGAGACAGGGCTTGGCAGATACGCAGTATTTT	CASKRQGLADTQYF
.	TRBV20-1	.	TRBJ1-2	TGCAGTGCTGGCTATGGCTACACCTTC	CSAGYGYTF
.	TRBV30	.	TRBJ1-2	TGTGCCTGGAGTGTAAACCCATCTTGGGAACCTGCTAACTATGGCTACACCTTC	CAWSVNPSWEPANYGYTF
TRBD2	TRBV5-4	.	TRBJ2-2	TGTGCCAGCAGCTTAGGCCGGGGGGAGGCCGGGGAGCTGTTTTTT	CASSLGRGEAGELFF
TRBD1	TRBV7-2	.	TRBJ1-5	TGTGCCAGCAGCTTAGAGACAGGGAATCAGCCCCAGCATTTT	CASSLETGNQPQHF
.	TRBV4-1	.	TRBJ1-4	TGCGCCAGCAGCCAAGAGGACGGACGGGTAAATGAAAAACTGTTTTTT	CASSQEDGRVNEKLFF
.	TRBV1	.	TRBJ2-6	TGCACCAGCAGCCAGGGTCCCTCTGGGGCCAACGTCCTGACTTTC	CTSSQGPSGANVLTF
.	TRBV4-3	.	TRBJ1-3	TGCGCCAGCAGCTATCAAGGGACCTCTGGAAACACCATATATTTT	CASSYQGTSGNTIYF
TRBD2	TRBV5-1	.	TRBJ2-2	TGCGCCAGCAGCCCCCCACTAGCGGGGGATAACACCGGGGAGCTGTTTTTT	CASSPPLAGDNTGELFF
.	TRBV19	.	TRBJ1-5	TGTGCCAGTAAGGAACAGGGCAGAGACAATCAGCCCCAGCATTTT	CASKEQGRDNQPQHF
TRBD1	TRBV10-1	few	TRBJ1-5	TGCGCCAGCAGTGAGTCAACAGGGGGTCAGCCCCAGCATTTT	CASSESTGGQPQHF
.	TRBV6-1	.	TRBJ1-5	TGTGCCAGCATGGCAGGATGGAGCTGGAATCAGCCCCAGCATTTT	CASMAGWSWNQPQHF
.	TRBV27	.	TRBJ2-4	TGTGCCAGCAGTTCTACCGGGACCCCTGTACCCAAAAACATTCAGTACTTC	CASSSTGTPVPKNIQYF
.	TRBV2	.	TRBJ2-7	TGTGCCAGCAGACTTATACAGGGAAATTCCTACGCCGAGCAGTACTTC	CASRLIQGNSYAEQYF
TRBD1	TRBV11-2	.	TRBJ1-2	TGTGCCAGCAGCTTAGGGGGACAGGCTGATGGCTACACCTTC	CASSLGGQADGYTF
.	TRBV12-2	.	TRBJ2-7	TGTGCAAGTCGCTTAGCGTATCCGGGACAGGTAATTCTTCACCAGACCTACGAGCAGTACTTC	CASRLAYPGQVILHQTYEQYF
TRBD2	TRBV18	once	TRBJ2-1	TGTGCCAGCTCACCACCGTCCACCCTAGCGGGGGTCTATGAGCAGTTCTTC	CASSPPSTLAGVYEQFF
.	TRBV10-3	few	TRBJ1-5	TGTGCCATCAGGGACCCTGTTGGTCCGGGCAATCAGCCCCAGCATTTT	CAIRDPVGPGNQPQHF
.	TRBV7-2	.	TRBJ2-3	TGTGCCAGCAGCTTGGCCTTGGGGGTCAGCACAGATACGCAGTATTTT	CASSLALGVSTDTQYF
.	TRBV30	.	TRBJ2-7	TGTGCCTGGAGTGTACCGCATTTGACCGAGCAGTACTTC	CAWSVPHLTEQYF
TRBD1	TRBV28	.	TRBJ1-4	TGTGCCAGCAGCTTCAACAGGGGGATAAGTGAAAAACTGTTTTTT	CASSFNRGISEKLFF
TRBD2	TRBV30	.	TRBJ2-3	TGTGCCTGGAGTGTAACGCTAGCGGCCGGCACAGATACGCAGTATTTT	CAWSVTLAAGTDTQYF
TRBD2	TRBV10-3	.	TRBJ2-2	TGTGCCATCAGTATCCTAGCGGGGGGCGGGGAGCTGTTTTTT	CAISILAGGGELFF
.	TRBV6-5	.	TRBJ1-2	TGTGCCAGCAGTTCCTCGGATCCGAATGGCTACACCTTC	CASSSSDPNGYTF
.	TRBV11-2	.	TRBJ2-7	TGTGCCAGCAGCCTCCGGGACATCAGCTCCTACGAGCAGTACTTC	CASSLRDISSYEQYF
TRBD1	TRBV10-3	.	TRBJ1-6	TGTGCCATCGCACAGGGGGCGGATTCACCCCTCCACTTT	CAIAQGADSPLHF
TRBD1	TRBV6-5	.	TRBJ1-2	TGTGCCAGCACCGGACAGGGGGCGTCGTATGGCTACACCTTC	CASTGQGASYGYTF
.	TRBV27	.	TRBJ1-6	TGTGCCAGCAGTTCCGCAGCTAGCGATAATTCACCCCTCCACTTT	CASSSAASDNSPLHF
.	TRBV6-1	.	TRBJ1-5	TGTGCCAGCAGTGATGGATACGCGATCAATCAGCCCCAGCATTTT	CASSDGYAINQPQHF
.	TRBV9	.	TRBJ1-6	TGTGCCAGCAGCGTAGACGGGGCGGGCAATTCACCCCTCCACTTT	CASSVDGAGNSPLHF
.	TRBV6-5	.	TRBJ1-5	TGTGCCCGGGTCCGTTTTCAGCCCCAGCATTTT	CARVRFQPQHF
TRBD2	TRBV7-9	.	TRBJ2-2	TGTGCCAGCAGCCCTGGAAGACTAGCGGGGAACACCGGGGAGCTGTTTTTT	CASSPGRLAGNTGELFF
TRBD1	TRBV27	.	TRBJ1-3	TGTGCCAGCCGGACCCAGGGGGCTGGAAACACCATATATTTT	CASRTQGAGNTIYF